This entry is about one T cell receptor (beta chain). Its matching antigen is unknown. This record comes from a study of beta chain features in type 1 diabetes. General study findings and limits: The influence of HLA type on TCRB rearrangement stayed undetermined. Moderate yet significant TCRB CDR3 shortening was seen in Type 1 diabetes patients in all four CD4+ subsets.

After removal of 5 bases from V and 1 base from J, the junction contained 4 bases not matched to a gene. CDR3 size: 14 residues. The germline gives CDR1 KGHSH, CDR2 LQKENI. What was sequenced were expressed TCRB transcripts, since all of the isolated RNA had been reverse transcribed. The repertoire was sequenced with immunoSEQ multiplex PCR; TCRdb's copy has only in-frame clones and lacks some. In the table there are some 350,000 clones, 9.6% of which are singletons. The sequenced sample consisted of central memory CD4+ T cells from blood. This chain links TRBV18 with TRBJ1-1, with 7 positions matching TRBD1. This sequence originates from a man aged 30 to 39 with type 1 diabetes. The CDR3 loop is CASSSGQRNTEAFF. CDR3 nucleotides: TGTGCCAGCTCATCGGGACAGAGGAACACTGAAGCTTTCTTT.